The rows below give T cell receptor beta chains drawn from one sample of a study of cytomegalovirus exposure and HLA in healthy donors. Some clones are missing from TCRdb's copy, which holds only in-frame ones; the method was immunoSEQ multiplex PCR. The sample lists 90,000 to 150,000 clones, approximately 90% occurring once. Sequenced sample: PBMCs. The receptors come from a man younger than 30 in good health and CMV-seropositive. Both conserved end residues are part of each CDR3. Each record gives: V gene, J gene, D gene, clone size, CDR3 DNA, CDR3 protein. D genes are given only for firm matches. Size is stated for part of the rows, as once, few or many counts, or as a class when the clone is expanded.

TRBV5-5	TRBJ1-6	NA	NA	TGTGCCAGCAGTATCCGAGCGAGCTCCTATAATTCACCCCTCCACTTT	CASSIRASSYNSPLHF
TRBV6-5	TRBJ2-7	TRBD1	NA	TGTGCCAGCAGTAACCGGGACAGGGGTGCTTACGAGCAGTACTTC	CASSNRDRGAYEQYF
TRBV5-4	TRBJ1-2	NA	NA	TGTGCCAGCAGCTTGGCCGGGGCGGGAAACTATGGCTACACCTTC	CASSLAGAGNYGYTF
TRBV4-3	TRBJ2-3	TRBD2	NA	TGCGCCAGCAGCCGAGGACTAGCGGGCGGTACAGATACGCAGTATTTT	CASSRGLAGGTDTQYF
TRBV7-9	TRBJ2-3	NA	NA	TGTGCCAGCAGCCTGGCATGGACAGATACGCAGTATTTT	CASSLAWTDTQYF
TRBV28	TRBJ1-5	NA	once	TGTGCCAGTTGGGCTGGTCAGGGCAATCAGCCCCAGCATTTT	CASWAGQGNQPQHF
TRBV6-5	TRBJ2-5	NA	NA	TGTGCCAGCAGTTACGGGCAGCTCCAAGAGACCCAGTACTTC	CASSYGQLQETQYF
TRBV2	TRBJ1-6	TRBD1	few	TGTGCCAGTTCGACGGACAGGGCGAGTTCACCCCTCCACTTT	CASSTDRASSPLHF
TRBV5-1	TRBJ2-5	TRBD1	NA	TGCGCCAGCAGCGTGGACAGGGAAGAGACCCAGTACTTC	CASSVDREETQYF
TRBV5-1	TRBJ2-5	TRBD2	NA	TGCGCCAGCAGCGGTATAGCGGGGGGGCTTTTGGAGACCCAGTACTTC	CASSGIAGGLLETQYF
TRBV18	TRBJ2-3	TRBD1	NA	TGTGCCAGCTCACCACCGACCGGGACAGGGGAATTCGTTACGCAGTATTTT	CASSPPTGTGEFVTQYF
TRBV4-1	TRBJ1-5	TRBD1	NA	TGCGCCAGCAGCCAAGGCGTCGGGACAGGGGATGTGTTGCAGCCCCAGCATTTT	CASSQGVGTGDVLQPQHF
TRBV7-6	TRBJ2-1	TRBD1	NA	TGTGCCAGCAGCCCCCTCGGGACAGGATACAATGAGCAGTTCTTC	CASSPLGTGYNEQFF
TRBV2	TRBJ2-2	TRBD1	NA	TGTGCCAGCAGCGAGACAGGGTACGCCGGGGAGCTGTTTTTT	CASSETGYAGELFF
TRBV6-1	TRBJ1-2	NA	NA	TGTGCCAGCAGTGAGAAAACAGGGTTTGGCTACACCTTC	CASSEKTGFGYTF
TRBV5-3	TRBJ1-5	TRBD1	NA	TGTGCCAGAAGCTATCGCAGGGGGAGCAATCAGCCCCAGCATTTT	CARSYRRGSNQPQHF
TRBV6-5	TRBJ1-1	NA	once	TGTGCCAGCAGTTCCGAGGGGGGGATGAACACTGAAGCTTTCTTT	CASSSEGGMNTEAFF
TRBV28	TRBJ2-5	TRBD2	NA	TGTGCCAGCATTGCGGGGGTAAAAGAGACCCAGTACTTC	CASIAGVKETQYF
TRBV4-3	TRBJ1-2	NA	NA	TGCGCCAGCAGCCAAGATCAAGGCTACAGCCAATACTATGGCTACACCTTC	CASSQDQGYSQYYGYTF
TRBV7-2	TRBJ2-7	TRBD1	NA	TGTGCCAGCAGCTTTGGAAGATTAGGGACAGTTTCCTACGAGCAGTACTTC	CASSFGRLGTVSYEQYF
TRBV7-2	TRBJ1-2	NA	NA	TGTGCCAGCAGCTTAGGGGTGCAGGGGTATGGCTACACCTTC	CASSLGVQGYGYTF
TRBV15	TRBJ1-1	NA	NA	TGTGCCACCAGCAGAGGGGGAGTTGGTAGCACTGAAGCTTTCTTT	CATSRGGVGSTEAFF
TRBV5-6	TRBJ2-5	NA	NA	TGTGCCAGCCGCCTTGGCACAGGGTCCTACCAAGAGACCCAGTACTTC	CASRLGTGSYQETQYF
TRBV27	TRBJ1-6	TRBD1	NA	TGTGCCAGCACTCCGACAGGGACCAATTCACCCCTCCACTTT	CASTPTGTNSPLHF
TRBV11-3	TRBJ2-3	NA	NA	TGTGCCAGCAGCTTGGGGACAACAAGGGATACGCAGTATTTT	CASSLGTTRDTQYF
TRBV4-1	TRBJ1-2	NA	NA	TGCGCCAGCAGCCCTCAATACGGTGATGGCTACACCTTC	CASSPQYGDGYTF
TRBV11-2	TRBJ1-1	NA	NA	TGTGCCAGCAGCCCGGACAGAGGCACTGAAGCTTTCTTT	CASSPDRGTEAFF
TRBV5-1	TRBJ2-7	TRBD1	NA	TGCGCCAGCAGCTTCTCGGACAGGCCGAGCTCCTACGAGCAGTACTTC	CASSFSDRPSSYEQYF
TRBV2	TRBJ2-1	NA	once	TGTGCCAGCTCCAGGGAAGTTGAGCAGTTCTTC	CASSREVEQFF
TRBV5-4	TRBJ2-3	NA	NA	TGTGCCAGCAGTGCCGACAGTCCCAACCAGCCAGATACGCAGTATTTT	CASSADSPNQPDTQYF
TRBV27	TRBJ1-4	TRBD1	NA	TGTGCCAGCAGTCGACAGGGGCCTAATGAAAAACTGTTTTTT	CASSRQGPNEKLFF
TRBV5-1	TRBJ1-6	NA	few	TGCGCCAGCAGCTTGGAGGCTGAGGGGGCCCTCCACTTT	CASSLEAEGALHF
TRBV4-2	TRBJ1-3	NA	NA	TGTGCCAGCACCCAGGACTGGAACTCTGGAAACACCATATATTTT	CASTQDWNSGNTIYF
TRBV15	TRBJ2-1	NA	NA	TGTGCCACCAGCAGAGATTTCTATGAGCAGTTCTTC	CATSRDFYEQFF
TRBV2	TRBJ1-2	TRBD1	few	TGTGCCAGCAGACGACAGGGGCTCTATGGCTACACCTTC	CASRRQGLYGYTF
TRBV10-2	TRBJ1-1	NA	once	TGCGCCAGCAGTGAGCCGGGGGTTTCAAGCTGGGACACTGAAGCTTTCTTT	CASSEPGVSSWDTEAFF
TRBV19	TRBJ1-5	TRBD1	NA	TGTGCCAGTAGTATCAGGTGGGGACAGGGCATAGAACCCCAGCATTTT	CASSIRWGQGIEPQHF
TRBV10-1	TRBJ1-2	TRBD1	NA	TGCGCCAGTACTGACAGGGGCAGAAACTATGGCTACACCTTC	CASTDRGRNYGYTF
TRBV25-1	TRBJ1-2	TRBD1	few	TGTGCCAGCAGTGCAGGGGGACAGCACGGCTACACCTTC	CASSAGGQHGYTF
TRBV5-4	TRBJ1-1	TRBD1	NA	TGTGCCAGCAGCGCGGCAGGGGGCACTGAAGCTTTCTTT	CASSAAGGTEAFF
TRBV15	TRBJ2-5	TRBD1	NA	TGTGCCACCAGCCCCCATCGGGGACAGGGAGTAGTTAAGACCCAGTACTTC	CATSPHRGQGVVKTQYF
TRBV27	TRBJ2-1	NA	NA	TGTGCCAGCACCCTACAGGACAGTCTAGGTGAGCAGTTCTTC	CASTLQDSLGEQFF
TRBV29-1	TRBJ2-1	NA	NA	TGCAGCGTTGGTTCAGATAATCATGAGCAGTTCTTC	CSVGSDNHEQFF
TRBV7-8	TRBJ1-4	NA	NA	TGTGCCAGCAGCCCAAAGACAGGTTCAACTGCAACTAATGAAAAACTGTTTTTT	CASSPKTGSTATNEKLFF
TRBV6-4	TRBJ1-1	NA	NA	TGTGCCAGCAGTGATGAGCGGGGGGCGCCTTCGTTGGTGACTTTCTTT	CASSDERGAPSLVTFF
TRBV11-3	TRBJ1-4	NA	NA	TGTGCCAGCAGCTTTGGGCAGATTTCCGAAAAACTGTTTTTT	CASSFGQISEKLFF